The 23 T cell receptor beta chains in this list originate from one sample, sequenced in a study of graft-versus-host responses after intestinal transplantation. Clones were sequenced by immunoSEQ multiplex PCR, and TCRdb holds only the in-frame ones, with some missing. The sample lists 45,000 to 55,000 clones, approximately 92% occurring once. Sequences were derived from PBMCs, sampled around 800 days after a first intestinal transplant, on the day of a second. All receptors come from a human patient who received an intestinal transplant, so some T cells may come from the graft donor.

In its sample, this clone was seen a few times. The chain has TRBV6-1 and TRBJ2-7; tentatively, D is TRBD1 or TRBD2 (5 bases each). V gave up 6 bases and J gave up 3 bases, with 18 bases separating them. The V gene's germline CDR1 is MNHNS and CDR2 SASEGT. This CDR3 spans 15 amino acids. This CDR3 reads CASRVGPGQSYEQYF. The CDR3 DNA follows: TGTGCCAGCAGAGTGGGCCCGGGGCAGAGCTACGAGCAGTACTTC.

This clone is a singleton in its sample. V and J are TRBV15 and TRBJ2-5, with D uncertain. V lost 5 bases, J lost 5 bases, and 12 bases lay in between. CDR3 length equals 13 residues. CDR1 and CDR2 from the germline V gene are LNHNV and YYDKDF (reference sequence). The CDR3 sequence: CATSGVPYETQYF. As DNA, the CDR3 is TGTGCCACCAGCGGGGTACCCTACGAGACCCAGTACTTC.

This CDR3 reads CAWGRGTYEQYF. Written as DNA, the CDR3 is TGTGCCTGGGGAAGGGGGACCTACGAGCAGTACTTC. The chain couples TRBV30 to TRBJ2-7; a possible D gene is TRBD1 (6 bases). CDR1 GTSNPN and CDR2 SVGIG come from the germline V gene (reference sequence). Trimming took off 5 bases at V and 2 bases at J, with 10 bases between the two ends. The CDR3 is made up of 12 amino acids.

This chain joins TRBV5-1 and TRBJ1-1; TRBD1 matches at 9 bases. Germline V gene lookup returns CDR1 SGHRS and CDR2 YFSETQ. Trimming took 2 bases from V and 4 from J; bases not matched to a gene: 6. This CDR3 has 15 residues. The CDR3, as DNA: TGCGCCAGCAGCTTATTACAGGGGGCCACCACTGAAGCTTTCTTT. Its translation is CASSLLQGATTEAFF.

The chain joins TRBV11-3 to TRBJ2-3, with D possibly TRBD2 on 6 matching bases. Per the germline V gene, CDR1 is SGHNT and CDR2 is YENEEA. Trimming shortened V by 4 bases and J by 4 bases, and 15 bases separated the two germline ends. The length of the CDR3 is 15 residues. CDR3 sequence (DNA): TGTGCCAGCAGCTCGGGACTGGTCGGGGCAGATACGCAGTATTTT. The encoded protein is CASSSGLVGADTQYF.

This chain uses TRBV5-1 with TRBJ1-1; D remains ambiguous. The CDR3 sequence is 12 residues long. With 0 bases removed from V and 4 bases from J, the gap between germline ends came to 4 bases. Germline CDR1 reads SGHRS; CDR2 reads YFSETQ. Here the CDR3 DNA reads TGCGCCAGCAGCTTGGAGAGCACTGAAGCTTTCTTT. Protein sequence: CASSLESTEAFF.

This clone was seen a single time. For the CDR3, the DNA is TGTGCCAGCAGTTTCAGAGCGGGAGAAGCGTTTGGCGGGTCCTACGAGCAGTACTTC. It codes for CASSFRAGEAFGGSYEQYF. The rearrangement joins TRBV27 to TRBJ2-7; TRBD2 agrees at 8 bases. The CDR3 covers 19 residues. CDR1 and CDR2 from the germline V gene are MNHEY and SMNVEV (reference sequence). After removal of 3 bases from V and 1 base from J, the junction contained 17 bases not matched to a gene.

This chain uses TRBV5-4 with TRBJ1-5, with TRBD1 as a possible D gene (5 bases). In germline, CDR1 is SGHNT, CDR2 YYREEE (reference sequence). The CDR3 consists of 14 residues. Deletions cut 4 bases from V and 0 bases from J, with 8 bases between. The CDR3 spells CASSGDDSNQPQHF. The CDR3 region has the DNA TGTGCCAGCAGCGGGGACGATAGCAATCAGCCCCAGCATTTT.

The chain links TRBV19 to TRBJ1-2; 7 nucleotides agree with TRBD1. V was clipped by 5 bases and J by 4 bases; unmatched bases: 13. Germline CDR1 reads LNHDA; CDR2 reads SQIVND (reference sequence). The CDR3 totals 16 residues. In nucleotides, the CDR3 is TGTGCCAGTAGTGAACTTCGGGACAGATTGGGCTATGGCTACACCTTC. Translating it yields CASSELRDRLGYGYTF.

The gene calls are TRBV7-8 and TRBJ1-5, with unresolved D. V was cut by 0 bases and J by 5 bases, with 14 bases left in between. Germline CDR1 reads SGHVS; CDR2 reads FQNEAQ. The CDR3 is 16 amino acids. The CDR3 nucleotides read TGTGCCAGCAGCTTAGCGATCGGGCTTCGGGATCAGCCCCAGCATTTT. Protein: CASSLAIGLRDQPQHF.

The chain employs TRBV4-1 and TRBJ2-7; unclear D gene. The CDR3 loop spans 12 amino acids. Germline V gene lookup returns CDR1 MGHRA and CDR2 YSYEKL. V lost 8 bases and J lost 3, with 11 bases in between. The CDR3 sequence: CASQDRDYEQYF. In DNA, the CDR3 is TGCGCCAGCCAAGACCGAGACTACGAGCAGTACTTC.

This clone was seen only once. The V gene is TRBV5-4, the J gene TRBJ2-2; 10 bases map to TRBD2. CDR3 size: 15 residues. Trimming at V came to 4 bases and at J to 5 bases, leaving 5 bases not matched to a gene. The germline V gene has CDR1 SGHNT and CDR2 YYREEE (reference sequence). DNA of the CDR3: TGTGCCAGCAGCACCGGGACTAGCGCTACCGGGGAGCTGTTTTTT. It specifies CASSTGTSATGELFF.

The chain has TRBV6-1 and TRBJ1-1; D remains ambiguous. The length of the CDR3 is 15 residues. CDR1 and CDR2 from the germline V gene are MNHNS and SASEGT. V lost 6 bases and J lost 1, with 15 bases in between. CDR3 protein: CASRSWQTENTEAFF. The CDR3 DNA sequence: TGTGCCAGCAGATCGTGGCAGACCGAGAACACTGAAGCTTTCTTT.

The sample holds one count of this clone. V and J are TRBV5-5 and TRBJ1-1; 8 nucleotides line up with TRBD1. The CDR3 covers 15 residues. Germline V lookup: CDR1 SGHKS, CDR2 YYEKEE (reference sequence). The V segment lost 4 bases and the J segment 6 bases; nucleotides outside the gene matches: 11. CDR3 loop: CASSLTGELIPEAFF. The CDR3 DNA reads TGTGCCAGCAGCCTGACAGGGGAGCTGATACCTGAAGCTTTCTTT.

The rearrangement uses TRBV11-3 and TRBJ2-7; TRBD1 is a possible D gene (5 bases). There are 14 residues in the CDR3. Germline values: CDR1 SGHNT, CDR2 YENEEA. The V end was cut by 5 bases, the J end by 3 bases, with 14 bases between. The DNA of the CDR3 is TGTGCCAGCAGCCCCGGCCTACAGGACTACGAGCAGTACTTC. This encodes CASSPGLQDYEQYF.

The gene calls are TRBV7-9 and TRBJ2-7, with D perhaps matching TRBD2 (5 bases). CDR3 length: 12 residues. Trimming took off 4 bases at V and 3 bases at J, with 7 bases between the two ends. Germline V gene sequence: CDR1 SEHNR, CDR2 FQNEAQ (reference sequence). CDR3: CASSSGIYEQYF. CDR3 sequence (DNA): TGTGCCAGCAGCTCCGGGATCTACGAGCAGTACTTC.

V usage is TRBV27 and J usage is TRBJ2-3; 9 bases agree with TRBD2. The germline V gene has CDR1 MNHEY and CDR2 SMNVEV (reference sequence). V shed 0 bases and J 6 bases; nucleotides not matched to a gene: 7. The CDR3 consists of 16 residues. DNA for the CDR3: TGTGCCAGCAGTTTATCTGCGGGAGGGCCGTCGGATACGCAGTATTTT. This codes for CASSLSAGGPSDTQYF.

The gene calls are TRBV13 and TRBJ1-1, with TRBD1 matching 9 bases. The CDR3 runs 13 residues. Per germline, CDR1 PRHDT and CDR2 FYEKMQ (reference sequence). Losses at the gene ends were 3 bases for V and 8 bases for J; bases not matched to a gene: 4. CDR3: CASSFWTGAEAFF. For the CDR3, the DNA is TGTGCCAGCAGCTTTTGGACAGGGGCAGAAGCTTTCTTT.

The V call is TRBV6-5, the J call TRBJ2-3; D remains ambiguous. CDR1 is MNHEY and CDR2 is SVGAGI in the germline V gene. V was pared by 6 bases and J by 6 bases, with 10 bases between. The CDR3 is made up of 12 amino acids. The CDR3 here is CASSPVGDTQYF. The CDR3 nucleotides are TGTGCCAGCAGCCCAGTGGGGGATACGCAGTATTTT.

The V and J genes are TRBV18 and TRBJ1-6; no reliable D call. The V end lost 3 bases, the J end lost 7 bases, and 13 bases lay between the germline ends. The CDR3 is made up of 15 amino acids. The germline gives CDR1 KGHSH, CDR2 LQKENI. Written as DNA, the CDR3 is TGTGCCAGCTCACCCGGCCCCACGATGAATTCACCCCTCCACTTT. Its translation: CASSPGPTMNSPLHF.

This clone was counted a single time. The gene calls are TRBV4-2 and TRBJ2-7; 8 positions match TRBD2. The V and J ends lost 4 bases and 3 bases, in that order; junction bases with no gene match: 5. The CDR3 is made up of 14 amino acids. Per germline, CDR1 LGHNA and CDR2 YNFKEQ. The CDR3 DNA reads as TGTGCCAGCAGCCGAGGGACTAGTCGCTACGAGCAGTACTTC. Translation gives CASSRGTSRYEQYF.

V and J are TRBV14 and TRBJ2-7; D not certain. The germline gives CDR1 SGHDN, CDR2 FVKESK. The CDR3 is 12 residues long. V lost 2 bases to trimming and J lost 3 bases, with 5 bases between them. CDR3 sequence: CASSQMNYEQYF. DNA for the CDR3: TGTGCCAGCAGCCAAATGAACTACGAGCAGTACTTC.

V gene TRBV30 combines with J gene TRBJ1-6; D remains unclear. The CDR3 is 15 residues long. V was pared by 2 bases and J by 10 bases, with 18 bases between. Germline CDR1 is GTSNPN and CDR2 is SVGIG (reference sequence). CDR3 in DNA: TGTGCCTGGAGTATTACGACGGATGCCTACTCACCCCTCCACTTT. This sequence encodes CAWSITTDAYSPLHF.